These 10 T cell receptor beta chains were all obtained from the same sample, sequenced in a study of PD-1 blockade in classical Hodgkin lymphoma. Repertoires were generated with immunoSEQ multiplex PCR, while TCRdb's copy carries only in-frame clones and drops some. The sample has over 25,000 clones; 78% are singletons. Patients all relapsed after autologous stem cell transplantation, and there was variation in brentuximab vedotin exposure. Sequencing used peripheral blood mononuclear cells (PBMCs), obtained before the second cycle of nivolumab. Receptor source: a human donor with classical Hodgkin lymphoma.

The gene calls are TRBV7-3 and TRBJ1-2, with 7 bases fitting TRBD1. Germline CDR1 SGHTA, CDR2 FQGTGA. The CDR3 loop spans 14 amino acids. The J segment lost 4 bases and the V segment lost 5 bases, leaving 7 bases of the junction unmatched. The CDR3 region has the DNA TGTGCCAGCAGCATGGATCAGGGGGGCTATGGCTACACCTTC. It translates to CASSMDQGGYGYTF. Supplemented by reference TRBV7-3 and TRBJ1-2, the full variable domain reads GAGVSQTPSNKVTEKGKYVELRCDPISGHTALYWYRQSLGQGPEFLIYFQGTGAADDSGLPNDRFFAVRPEGSVSTLKIQRTERGDSAVYLCASSMDQGGYGYTFGSGTRLTVV.

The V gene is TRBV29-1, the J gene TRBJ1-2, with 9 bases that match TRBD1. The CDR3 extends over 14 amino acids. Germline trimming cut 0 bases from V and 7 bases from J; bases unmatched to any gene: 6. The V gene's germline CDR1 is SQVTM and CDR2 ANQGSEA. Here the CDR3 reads CSVEDWDRVGGYTF. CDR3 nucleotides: TGCAGCGTTGAAGACTGGGACAGGGTGGGTGGCTACACCTTC.

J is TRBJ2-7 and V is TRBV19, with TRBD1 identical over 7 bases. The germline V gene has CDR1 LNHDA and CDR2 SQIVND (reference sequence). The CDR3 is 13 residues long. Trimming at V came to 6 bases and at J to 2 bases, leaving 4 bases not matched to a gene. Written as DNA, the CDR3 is TGTGCCAGTAGGAGGGACAGCCCCTACGAGCAGTACTTC. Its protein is CASRRDSPYEQYF.

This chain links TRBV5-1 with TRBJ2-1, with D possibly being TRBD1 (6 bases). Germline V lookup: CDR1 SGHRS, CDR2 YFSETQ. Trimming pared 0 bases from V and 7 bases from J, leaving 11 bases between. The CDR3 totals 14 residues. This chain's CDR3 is CASSLGQGWNEQFF. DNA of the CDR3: TGCGCCAGCAGCTTGGGGCAGGGGTGGAATGAGCAGTTCTTC.

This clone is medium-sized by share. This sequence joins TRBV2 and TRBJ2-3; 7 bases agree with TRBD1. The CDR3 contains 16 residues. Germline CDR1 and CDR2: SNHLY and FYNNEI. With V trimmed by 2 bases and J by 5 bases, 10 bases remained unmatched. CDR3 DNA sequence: TGTGCCAGCAGTGAAAGTCGTAGTCAGGGGGAAGATACGCAGTATTTT. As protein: CASSESRSQGEDTQYF.

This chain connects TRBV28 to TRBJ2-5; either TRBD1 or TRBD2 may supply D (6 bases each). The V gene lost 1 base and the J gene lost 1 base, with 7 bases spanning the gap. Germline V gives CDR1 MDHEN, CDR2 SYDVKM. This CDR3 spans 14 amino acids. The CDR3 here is CASSLSGAQETQYF. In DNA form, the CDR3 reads TGTGCCAGCAGTTTATCGGGGGCCCAAGAGACCCAGTACTTC.

CDR3 in amino acids: CASSTRGDSYEQYF. CDR3 DNA: TGTGCCAGCAGCACGCGGGGGGACTCCTACGAGCAGTACTTC. The V gene is TRBV7-2, the J gene TRBJ2-7; 8 bases are shared with TRBD2. Germline V gene data show CDR1 as SGHTA and CDR2 as FQGNSA. This CDR3 has 14 amino acids. V was clipped by 5 bases and J by 0 bases; unmatched bases: 3. Complete variable domain (other parts from reference TRBV7-2 and TRBJ2-7): GAGVSQSPSNKVTEKGKDVELRCDPISGHTALYWYRQSLGQGLEFLIYFQGNSAPDKSGLPSDRFSAERTGGSVSTLTIQRTQQEDSAVYLCASSTRGDSYEQYFGPGTRLTVT.

CDR3 in DNA: TGTGCCAGCACCCCTTCTACTAGCAATCAGCCCCAGCATTTT. This codes for CASTPSTSNQPQHF. This chain joins TRBV25-1 and TRBJ1-5; D is undetermined. CDR1 and CDR2 from the germline V gene are MGHDK and SYGVNS. The CDR3 totals 14 residues. Trimming cost V 7 bases and J 0 bases, with 10 bases left between them. The full variable domain, rest sourced from reference TRBV25-1 and TRBJ1-5, is EADIYQTPRYLVIGTGKKITLECSQTMGHDKMYWYQQDPGMELHLIHYSYGVNSTEKGDLSSESTVSRIRTEHFPLTLESARPSHTSQYLCASTPSTSNQPQHFGDGTRLSIL.

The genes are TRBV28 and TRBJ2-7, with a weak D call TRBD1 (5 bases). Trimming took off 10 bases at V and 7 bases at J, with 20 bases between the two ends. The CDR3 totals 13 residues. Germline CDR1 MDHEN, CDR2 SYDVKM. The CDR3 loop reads CATLAHWGWEQYF. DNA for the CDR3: TGTGCCACCCTCGCCCACTGGGGCTGGGAGCAGTACTTC.

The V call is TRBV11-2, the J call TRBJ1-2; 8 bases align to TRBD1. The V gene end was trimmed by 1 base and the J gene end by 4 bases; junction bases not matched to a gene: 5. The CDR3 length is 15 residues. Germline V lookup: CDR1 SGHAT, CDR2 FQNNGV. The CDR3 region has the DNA TGTGCCAGCAGCTTAGTACAGGGGGATGGCTATGGCTACACCTTC. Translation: CASSLVQGDGYGYTF.